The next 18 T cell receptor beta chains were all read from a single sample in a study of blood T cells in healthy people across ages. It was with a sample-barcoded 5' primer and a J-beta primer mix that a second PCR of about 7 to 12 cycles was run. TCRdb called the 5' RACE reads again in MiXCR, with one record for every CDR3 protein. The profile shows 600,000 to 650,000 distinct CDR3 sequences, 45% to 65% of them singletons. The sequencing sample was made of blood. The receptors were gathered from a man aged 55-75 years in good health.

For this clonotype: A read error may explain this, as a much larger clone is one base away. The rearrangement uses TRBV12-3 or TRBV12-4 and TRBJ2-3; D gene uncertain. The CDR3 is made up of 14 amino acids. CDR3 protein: CASSFGVAADTEYF. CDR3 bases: TGTGCCAGCAGTTTTGGAGTGGCCGCAGATACGGAGTATTTT.

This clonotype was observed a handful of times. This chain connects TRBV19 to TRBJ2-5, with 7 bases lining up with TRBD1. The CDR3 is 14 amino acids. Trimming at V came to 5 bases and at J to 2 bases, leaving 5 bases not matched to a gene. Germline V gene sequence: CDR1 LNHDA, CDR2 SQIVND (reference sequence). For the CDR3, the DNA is TGTGCCAGTAGTGAGCAGACAGGGCAAGAGACCCAGTACTTC. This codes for CASSEQTGQETQYF. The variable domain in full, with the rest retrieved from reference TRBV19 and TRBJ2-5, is DGGITQSPKYLFRKEGQNVTLSCEQNLNHDAMYWYRQDPGQGLRLIYYSQIVNDFQKGDIAEGYSVSREKKESFPLTVTSAQKNPTAFYLCASSEQTGQETQYFGPGTRLLVL.

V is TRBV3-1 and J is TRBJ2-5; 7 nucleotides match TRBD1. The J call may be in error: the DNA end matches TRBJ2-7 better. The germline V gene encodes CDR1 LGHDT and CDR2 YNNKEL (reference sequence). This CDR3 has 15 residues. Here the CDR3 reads CASSQGPTGSGEQYF. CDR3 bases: TGTGCCAGCAGCCAAGGGCCGACAGGGAGTGGCGAGCAGTACTTC.

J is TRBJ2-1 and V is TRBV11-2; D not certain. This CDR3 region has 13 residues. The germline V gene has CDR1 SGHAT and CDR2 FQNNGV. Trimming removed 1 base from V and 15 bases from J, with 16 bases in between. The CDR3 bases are TGTGCCAGCAGCTTAGTAAGCGCATCCGCCTGGTTCTTC. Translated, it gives CASSLVSASAWFF. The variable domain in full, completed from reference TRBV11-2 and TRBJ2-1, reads EAGVAQSPRYKIIEKRQSVAFWCNPISGHATLYWYQQILGQGPKLLIQFQNNGVVDDSQLPKDRFSAERLKGVDSTLKIQPAKLEDSAVYLCASSLVSASAWFFGPGTRLTVL.

CDR3: CAISGGQGYYEQYF. In DNA, the CDR3 is TGTGCCATCAGTGGGGGACAGGGATACTACGAGCAGTACTTC. The chain uses TRBV10-3 and TRBJ2-7; TRBD1 matches 9 bases. The CDR3 loop spans 14 amino acids. The V and J ends lost 4 bases and 3 bases, in that order; junction bases with no gene match: 4. CDR1 is ENHRY and CDR2 is SYGVKD in the germline V gene.

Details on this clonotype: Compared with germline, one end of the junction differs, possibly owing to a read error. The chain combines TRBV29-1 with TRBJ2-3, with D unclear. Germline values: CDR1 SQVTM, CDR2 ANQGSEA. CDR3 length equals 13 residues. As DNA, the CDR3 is TGCGGCGTTGAAGGGCTGGGCACAGATACGCAGTATTTT. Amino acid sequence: CGVEGLGTDTQYF.

This CDR3 reads CSAGRGTSSYNEQYF. The CDR3 DNA sequence: TGCAGCGCCGGTCGGGGCACGAGCTCCTACAATGAGCAGTACTTC. This chain connects TRBV29-1 to TRBJ2-1; D might be TRBD1 or TRBD2, each matching 5 bases. The tail of the sequence fits TRBJ2-7 better, so the J call may be wrong. Per germline, CDR1 SQVTM and CDR2 ANQGSEA. The CDR3 covers 15 residues.

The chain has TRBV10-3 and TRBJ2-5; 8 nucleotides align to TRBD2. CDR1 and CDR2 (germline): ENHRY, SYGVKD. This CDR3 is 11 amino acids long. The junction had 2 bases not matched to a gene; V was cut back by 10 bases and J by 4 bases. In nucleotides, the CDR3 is TGTGCCACGGCGGGGGGAGAGACCCAGTACTTC. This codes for CATAGGETQYF.

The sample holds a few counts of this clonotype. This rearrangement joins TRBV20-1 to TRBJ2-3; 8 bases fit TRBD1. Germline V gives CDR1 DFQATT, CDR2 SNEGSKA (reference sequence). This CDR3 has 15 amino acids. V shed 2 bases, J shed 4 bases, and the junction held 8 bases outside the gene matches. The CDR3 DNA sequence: TGCAGTGCTAGAAATCGGGACAGGCAAGCAGATACGCAGTATTTT. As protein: CSARNRDRQADTQYF.

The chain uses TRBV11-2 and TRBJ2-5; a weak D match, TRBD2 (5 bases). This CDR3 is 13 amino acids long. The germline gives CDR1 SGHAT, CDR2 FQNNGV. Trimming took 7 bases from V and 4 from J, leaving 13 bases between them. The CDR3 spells CASKLVGRETQYF. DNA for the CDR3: TGTGCCAGCAAACTAGTGGGTAGAGAGACCCAGTACTTC.

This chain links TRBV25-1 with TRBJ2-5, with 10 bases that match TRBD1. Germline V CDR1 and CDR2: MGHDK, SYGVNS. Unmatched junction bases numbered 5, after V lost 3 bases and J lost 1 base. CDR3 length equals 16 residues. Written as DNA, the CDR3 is TGTGCCAGCAGTGAGGACAGGGGGACCCTCCAAGAGACCCAGTACTTC. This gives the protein CASSEDRGTLQETQYF.

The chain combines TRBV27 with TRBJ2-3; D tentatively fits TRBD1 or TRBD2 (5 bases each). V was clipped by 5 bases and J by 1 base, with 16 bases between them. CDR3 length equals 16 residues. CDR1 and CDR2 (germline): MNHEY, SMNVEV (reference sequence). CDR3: CASSPRDPRGTDTQYF. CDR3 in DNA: TGTGCCAGCAGTCCCCGGGACCCACGGGGCACAGATACGCAGTATTTT.

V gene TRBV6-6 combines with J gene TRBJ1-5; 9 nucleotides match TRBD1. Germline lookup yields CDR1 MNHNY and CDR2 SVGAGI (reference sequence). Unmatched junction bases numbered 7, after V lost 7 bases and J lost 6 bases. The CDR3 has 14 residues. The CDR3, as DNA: TGTGCCAGCAAGCCGGACAGGGGTGGTCAGCCCCAGCATTTT. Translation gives CASKPDRGGQPQHF.

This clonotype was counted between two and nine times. For the CDR3, the DNA is TGTGCCAGCAGTTTAACTAGCGGGGGATATACAGATACGCAGTATTTT. Translation: CASSLTSGGYTDTQYF. V and J are TRBV12-3 or TRBV12-4 and TRBJ2-3, with TRBD2 identical over 11 bases. The CDR3 covers 16 residues. V lost 2 bases, J lost 3 bases, and 4 bases stayed unmatched.

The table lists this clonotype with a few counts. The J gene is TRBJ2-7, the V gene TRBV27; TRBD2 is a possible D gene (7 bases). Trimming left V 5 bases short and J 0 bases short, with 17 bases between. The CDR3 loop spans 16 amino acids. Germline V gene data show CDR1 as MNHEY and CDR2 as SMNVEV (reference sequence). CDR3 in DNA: TGTGCCAGCAGTAAGTACGTCGGGGGGCCCTCCTACGAGCAGTACTTC. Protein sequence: CASSKYVGGPSYEQYF.

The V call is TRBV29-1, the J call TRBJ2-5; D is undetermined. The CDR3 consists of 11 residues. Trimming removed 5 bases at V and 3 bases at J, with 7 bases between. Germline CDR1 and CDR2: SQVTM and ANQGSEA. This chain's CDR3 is CSVSGEETQYF. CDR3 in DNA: TGCAGCGTTTCCGGTGAAGAGACCCAGTACTTC.

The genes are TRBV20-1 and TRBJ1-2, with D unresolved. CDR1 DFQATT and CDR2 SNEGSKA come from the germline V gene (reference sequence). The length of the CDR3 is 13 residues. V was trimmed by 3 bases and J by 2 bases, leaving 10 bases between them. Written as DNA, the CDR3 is TGCAGTGCTAGGAATACTGGGAACTATGGCTACACCTTC. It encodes CSARNTGNYGYTF.

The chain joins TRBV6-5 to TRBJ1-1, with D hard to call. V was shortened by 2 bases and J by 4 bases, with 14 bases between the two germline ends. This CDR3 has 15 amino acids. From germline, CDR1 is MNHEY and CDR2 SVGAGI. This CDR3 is CASSYGAGLVTEAFF. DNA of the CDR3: TGTGCCAGCAGTTACGGTGCAGGTCTAGTCACTGAAGCTTTCTTT.